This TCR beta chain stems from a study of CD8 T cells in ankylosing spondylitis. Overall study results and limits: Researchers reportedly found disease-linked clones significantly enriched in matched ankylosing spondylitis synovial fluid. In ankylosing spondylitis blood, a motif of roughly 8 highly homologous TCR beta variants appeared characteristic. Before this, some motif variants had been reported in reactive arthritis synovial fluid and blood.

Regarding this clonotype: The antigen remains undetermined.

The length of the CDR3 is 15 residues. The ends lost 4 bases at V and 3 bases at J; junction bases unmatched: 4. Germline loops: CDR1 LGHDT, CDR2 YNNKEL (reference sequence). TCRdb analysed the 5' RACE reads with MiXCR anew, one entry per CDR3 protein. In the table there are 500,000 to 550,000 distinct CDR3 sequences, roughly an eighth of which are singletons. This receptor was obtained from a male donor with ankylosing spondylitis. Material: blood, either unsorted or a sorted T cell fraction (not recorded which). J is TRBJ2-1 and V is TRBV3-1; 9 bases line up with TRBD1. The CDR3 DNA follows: TGTGCCAGCAGCCTAAGACAGGGGGACTACAATGAGCAGTTCTTC. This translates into CASSLRQGDYNEQFF.